Sequencing of this T cell receptor beta chain was carried out in a study of blood T cell repertoires in COVID-19. Study-level information: The analysed material was cDNA or gDNA that came from T cells, B-cell-depleted T cells, or PBMCs.

TCRdb keeps only in-frame clones here, not all; method: immunoSEQ multiplex PCR. The sample yields tens of thousands of clones, approximately 80% seen once. The CDR3 extends over 11 amino acids. V lost 5 bases to trimming and J lost 4 bases, with 3 bases between them. The sequence derives from a woman between 55 and 75 years old with acute or convalescent COVID-19. The sample comprised peripheral blood. This rearrangement joins TRBV12-3 or TRBV12-4 to TRBJ2-1; D unclear. The CDR3, as DNA: TGTGCCAGCAGTCTATACAATGAGCAGTTCTTC. It codes for CASSLYNEQFF.